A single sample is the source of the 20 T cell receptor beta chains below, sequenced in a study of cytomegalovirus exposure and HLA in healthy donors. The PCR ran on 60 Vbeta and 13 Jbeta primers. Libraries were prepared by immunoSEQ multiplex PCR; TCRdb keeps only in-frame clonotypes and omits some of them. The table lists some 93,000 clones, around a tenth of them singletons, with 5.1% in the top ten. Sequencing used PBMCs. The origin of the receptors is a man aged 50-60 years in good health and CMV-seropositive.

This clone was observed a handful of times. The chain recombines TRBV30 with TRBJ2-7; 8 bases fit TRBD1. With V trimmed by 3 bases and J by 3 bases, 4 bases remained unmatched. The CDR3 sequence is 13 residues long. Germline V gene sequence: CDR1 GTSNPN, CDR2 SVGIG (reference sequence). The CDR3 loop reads CAWRGQGDYEQYF. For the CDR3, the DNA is TGTGCCTGGAGAGGACAGGGTGACTACGAGCAGTACTTC.

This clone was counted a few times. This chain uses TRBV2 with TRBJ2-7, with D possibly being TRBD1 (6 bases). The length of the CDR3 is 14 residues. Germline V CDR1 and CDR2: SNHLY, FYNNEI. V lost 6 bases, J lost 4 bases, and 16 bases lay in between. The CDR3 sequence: CASRRDTSRYEQYF. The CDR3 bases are TGTGCCAGCAGGAGGGACACCTCGAGATACGAGCAGTACTTC.

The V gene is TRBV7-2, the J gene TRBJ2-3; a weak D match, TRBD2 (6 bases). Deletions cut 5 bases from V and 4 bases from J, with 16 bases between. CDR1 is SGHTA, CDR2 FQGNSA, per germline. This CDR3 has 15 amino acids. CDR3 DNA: TGTGCCAGCAGCCCCCTCGGGAGAGCTCCAGATACGCAGTATTTT. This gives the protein CASSPLGRAPDTQYF.

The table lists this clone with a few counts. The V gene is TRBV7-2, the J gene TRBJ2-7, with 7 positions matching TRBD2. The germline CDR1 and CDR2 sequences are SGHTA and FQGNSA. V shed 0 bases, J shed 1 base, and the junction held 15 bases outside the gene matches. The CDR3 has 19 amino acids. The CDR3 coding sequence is TGTGCCAGCAGCTTAGCCGTAGGAAAAGGGAGGGCCGTATCCTACGAGCAGTACTTC. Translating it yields CASSLAVGKGRAVSYEQYF.

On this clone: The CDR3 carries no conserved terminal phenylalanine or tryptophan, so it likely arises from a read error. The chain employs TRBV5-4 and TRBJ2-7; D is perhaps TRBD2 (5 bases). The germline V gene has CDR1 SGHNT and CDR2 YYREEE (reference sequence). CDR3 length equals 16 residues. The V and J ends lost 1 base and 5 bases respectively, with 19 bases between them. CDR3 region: CASSLNLRGSRDEQYL. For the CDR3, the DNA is TGTGCCAGCAGCTTGAATTTACGAGGGAGTCGCGACGAGCAGTACCTC.

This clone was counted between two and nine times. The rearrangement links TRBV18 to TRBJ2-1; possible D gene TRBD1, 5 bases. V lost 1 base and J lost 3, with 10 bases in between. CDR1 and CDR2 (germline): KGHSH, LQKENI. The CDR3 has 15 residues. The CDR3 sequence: CASSPQEGVYNEQFF. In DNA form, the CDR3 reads TGTGCCAGCTCACCACAGGAAGGGGTCTACAATGAGCAGTTCTTC.

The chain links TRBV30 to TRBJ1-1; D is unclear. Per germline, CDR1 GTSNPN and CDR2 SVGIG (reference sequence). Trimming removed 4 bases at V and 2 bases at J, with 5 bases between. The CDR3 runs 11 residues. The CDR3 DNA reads TGTGCCTGGACAGATAACACTGAAGCTTTCTTT. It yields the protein CAWTDNTEAFF.

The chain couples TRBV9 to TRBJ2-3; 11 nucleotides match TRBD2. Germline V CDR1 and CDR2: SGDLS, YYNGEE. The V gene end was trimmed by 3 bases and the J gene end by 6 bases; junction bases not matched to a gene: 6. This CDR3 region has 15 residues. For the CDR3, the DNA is TGTGCCAGCAGCGGGATACTAGCGGGAGCGGATACGCAGTATTTT. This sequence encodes CASSGILAGADTQYF.

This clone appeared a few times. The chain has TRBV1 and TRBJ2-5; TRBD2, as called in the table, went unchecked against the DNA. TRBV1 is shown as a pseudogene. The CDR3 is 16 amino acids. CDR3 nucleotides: TGCACCAGCAGCCAAGATCCGACTAGCGGGAAAGAGACCCAGTACTTC. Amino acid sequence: CTSSQDPTSGKETQYF.

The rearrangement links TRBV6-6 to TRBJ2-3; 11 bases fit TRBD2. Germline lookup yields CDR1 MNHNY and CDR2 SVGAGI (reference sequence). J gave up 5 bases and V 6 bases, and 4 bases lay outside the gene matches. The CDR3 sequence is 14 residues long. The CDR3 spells CASRLGTSGDTQYF. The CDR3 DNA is TGTGCCAGCAGACTAGGGACTAGCGGAGATACGCAGTATTTT.

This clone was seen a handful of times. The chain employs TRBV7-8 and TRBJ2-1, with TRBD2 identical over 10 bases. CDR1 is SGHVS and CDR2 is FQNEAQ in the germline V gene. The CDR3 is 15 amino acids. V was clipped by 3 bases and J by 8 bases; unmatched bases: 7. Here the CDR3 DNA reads TGTGCCAGCAGCTTGCGAGCGGGAGGGCCCGATGAGCAGTTCTTC. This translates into CASSLRAGGPDEQFF.

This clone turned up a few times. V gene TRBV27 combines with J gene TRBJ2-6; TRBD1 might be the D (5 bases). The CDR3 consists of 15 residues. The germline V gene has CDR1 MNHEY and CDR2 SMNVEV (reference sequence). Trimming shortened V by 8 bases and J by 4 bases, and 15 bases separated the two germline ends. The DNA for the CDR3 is TGTGCCAGCGGATTCTATGGGGCCGGGGCCAACGTCCTGACTTTC. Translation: CASGFYGAGANVLTF.

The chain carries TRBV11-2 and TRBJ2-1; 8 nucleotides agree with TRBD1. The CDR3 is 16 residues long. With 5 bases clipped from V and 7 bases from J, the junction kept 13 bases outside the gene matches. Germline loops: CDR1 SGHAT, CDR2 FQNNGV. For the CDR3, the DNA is TGTGCCAGCAGCCCAGGGGGCAACTCACTGACGAATGAGCAGTTCTTC. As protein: CASSPGGNSLTNEQFF.

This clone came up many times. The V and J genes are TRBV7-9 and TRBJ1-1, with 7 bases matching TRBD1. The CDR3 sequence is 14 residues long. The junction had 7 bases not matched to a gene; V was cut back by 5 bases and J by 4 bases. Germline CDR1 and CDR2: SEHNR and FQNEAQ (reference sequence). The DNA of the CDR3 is TGTGCCAGCAGCGTACAGGGGTCGGGCACTGAAGCTTTCTTT. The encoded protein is CASSVQGSGTEAFF.

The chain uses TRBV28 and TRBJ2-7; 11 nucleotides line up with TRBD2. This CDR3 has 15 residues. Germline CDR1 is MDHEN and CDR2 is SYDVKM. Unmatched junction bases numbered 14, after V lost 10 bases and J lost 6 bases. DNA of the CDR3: TGTGCCACCCTATTACCTCTAGCGGGAGGCTCCGAGCAGTACTTC. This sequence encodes CATLLPLAGGSEQYF.

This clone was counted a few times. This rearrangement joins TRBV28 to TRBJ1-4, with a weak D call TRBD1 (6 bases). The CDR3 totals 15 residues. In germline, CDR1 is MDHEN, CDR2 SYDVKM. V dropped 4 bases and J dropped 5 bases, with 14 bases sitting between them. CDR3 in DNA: TGTGCCAGCAGTTCCCGGGACAAGGGAAATGAAAAACTGTTTTTT. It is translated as CASSSRDKGNEKLFF. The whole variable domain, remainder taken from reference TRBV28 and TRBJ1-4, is DVKVTQSSRYLVKRTGEKVFLECVQDMDHENMFWYRQDPGLGLRLIYFSYDVKMKEKGDIPEGYSVSREKKERFSLILESASTNQTSMYLCASSSRDKGNEKLFFGSGTQLSVL.

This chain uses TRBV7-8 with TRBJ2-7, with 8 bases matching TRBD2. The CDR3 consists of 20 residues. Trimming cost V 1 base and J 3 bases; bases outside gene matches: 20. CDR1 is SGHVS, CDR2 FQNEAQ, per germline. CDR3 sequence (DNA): TGTGCCAGCAGCTTAGACCGGGACCTAAAAAGCCAGCGGGAGCTCTACGAGCAGTACTTC. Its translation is CASSLDRDLKSQRELYEQYF.

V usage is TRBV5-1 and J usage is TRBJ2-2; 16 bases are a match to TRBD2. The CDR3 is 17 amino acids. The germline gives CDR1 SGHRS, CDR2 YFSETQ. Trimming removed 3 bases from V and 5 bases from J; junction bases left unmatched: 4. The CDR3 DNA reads TGCGCCAGCAGCTCGGGACTAGCGGGAGGGCCTACCGGGGAGCTGTTTTTT. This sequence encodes CASSSGLAGGPTGELFF.

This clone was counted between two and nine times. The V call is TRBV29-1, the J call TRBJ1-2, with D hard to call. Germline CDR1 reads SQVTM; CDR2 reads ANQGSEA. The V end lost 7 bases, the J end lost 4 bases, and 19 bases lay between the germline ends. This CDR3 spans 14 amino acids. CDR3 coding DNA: TGCAGCGCCGAGGAAGGTGGCATTTCCTATGGCTACACCTTC. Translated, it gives CSAEEGGISYGYTF.

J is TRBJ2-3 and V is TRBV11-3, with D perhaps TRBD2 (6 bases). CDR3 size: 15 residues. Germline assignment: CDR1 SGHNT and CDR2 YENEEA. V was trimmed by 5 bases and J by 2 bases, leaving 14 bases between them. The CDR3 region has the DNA TGTGCCAGCAGCCCTAATAGCGGTGCCACAGATACGCAGTATTTT. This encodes CASSPNSGATDTQYF. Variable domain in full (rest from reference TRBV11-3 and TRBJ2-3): EAGVVQSPRYKIIEKKQPVAFWCNPISGHNTLYWYLQNLGQGPELLIRYENEEAVDDSQLPKDRFSAERLKGVDSTLKIQPAELGDSAVYLCASSPNSGATDTQYFGPGTRLTVL.